This TCR beta chain was captured in a study of early T cells in non-severe SARS-CoV-2 infection. Across the whole study: Unsorted whole-blood RNA was sequenced in bulk, leaving chains unpaired. Study-wide points: Matching against VDJdb likely underestimated virus-specific expansions, favoring anti-spike CD8.

The protocol attached unique molecular identifiers to individual cDNA molecules. MiXCR was run by TCRdb on the 5' RACE reads, yielding one entry per CDR3 protein. The table has 50,000 to 55,000 distinct CDR3 sequences, roughly 10% seen once. For this clonotype: Its target is not known.

Unmatched junction bases numbered 3, after V lost 2 bases and J lost 4 bases. Germline lookup yields CDR1 MNHEY and CDR2 SVGAGI. CDR3 length: 14 residues. The sequence was obtained from an adult who was a healthcare worker with PCR-confirmed SARS-CoV-2 infection or an uninfected control (not recorded which). The material sequenced was whole blood. J is TRBJ2-7 and V is TRBV6-5, with 9 nucleotides matching TRBD1. CDR3 sequence (DNA): TGTGCCAGCAGTTACCAGGGACAGGGTTACGAGCAGTACTTC. Its protein is CASSYQGQGYEQYF.